The clone carrying this TCR beta chain was seen more than once but under ten times. What it binds is unknown. These data belong to a study of response to subunit inactivated influenza vaccine. The study, taken as a whole, reports: With each seasonal influenza vaccination, the authors suggested, few new T cells are recruited.

The germline V gene has CDR1 SGHVS and CDR2 FQNEAQ. Trimming pared 0 bases from V and 2 bases from J, leaving 11 bases between. The CDR3 totals 17 residues. In TCRdb, the RT-PCR reads were re-called with MiXCR into one record per CDR3 protein. The table records hundreds of thousands of distinct CDR3 sequences, 9% to 15% of them present only once. This rearrangement joins TRBV7-8 to TRBJ2-6, with TRBD1 as a possible D gene (6 bases). This receptor was identified in a man between 50 and 59 years old who received an inactivated influenza vaccine. The material sequenced was non-naive T cells sorted from PBMCs, taken 14 to 15 days before vaccination. The CDR3 reads CASSLAGQIAGANVLTF. The CDR3 DNA reads as TGTGCCAGCAGCTTAGCTGGACAGATTGCTGGGGCCAACGTCCTGACTTTC.